This is a list of T cell receptor beta chains from one sample in a study of OX40 agonist ivuxolimab in advanced cancers. Using immunoSEQ multiplex PCR, the repertoire was profiled, and TCRdb retains in-frame clones only, with some absent. This repertoire shows about 33,000 clones, about 74% found once; its top ten account for about an eighth. The sample here was CD4+ or CD8+ T cells sorted from blood, taken in a trial of the OX40 agonist ivuxolimab. The receptors come from an adult with an advanced solid tumor such as melanoma, head and neck, liver or kidney cancer. The CDR3 runs from the conserved cysteine through the conserved F or W. A D gene is named only where the DNA matches it firmly. Part of the rows lack a size; the others show once, few, many or a class for expanded clones.

CDR3 protein,CDR3 DNA,J gene,clone size,D gene,V gene
CASKGQGGNEQFF,TGCGCCAGCAAAGGACAGGGGGGAAATGAGCAGTTCTTC,TRBJ2-1,.,TRBD1,TRBV10-1
CATTPGQGFSDTQYF,TGTGCCACCACTCCGGGACAGGGTTTTTCAGATACGCAGTATTTT,TRBJ2-3,.,TRBD1,TRBV10-3
CASSYSGQANEKLFF,TGTGCCAGCAGTTACTCGGGACAGGCAAATGAAAAACTGTTTTTT,TRBJ1-4,.,TRBD1,TRBV6-5
CASSISANRVVSGANVLTF,TGTGCCAGTAGCATTTCGGCCAACCGTGTCGTCTCTGGGGCCAACGTCCTGACTTTC,TRBJ2-6,.,.,TRBV19
CASSLVPGPNEKLFF,TGCGCCAGCAGCTTGGTACCAGGCCCTAATGAAAAACTGTTTTTT,TRBJ1-4,.,.,TRBV5-1
CATSTGIVYPTRETQYF,TGTGCCACCAGCACGGGGATAGTGTACCCGACAAGGGAGACCCAGTACTTC,TRBJ2-5,.,.,TRBV15
CASSLPGTGVDYGYTF,TGTGCCAGCAGTTTACCTGGGACAGGGGTAGACTATGGCTACACCTTC,TRBJ1-2,few,TRBD1,TRBV28
CAISHRDSNQPQHF,TGTGCCATCAGTCACAGGGATAGCAATCAGCCCCAGCATTTT,TRBJ1-5,.,.,TRBV10-3
CASSSGQGALYSPLHF,TGTGCCAGCAGCTCGGGACAGGGGGCTCTGTATTCACCCCTCCACTTT,TRBJ1-6,once,TRBD1,TRBV7-6
CASKQDGNTEAFF,TGTGCCAGCAAGCAGGACGGGAACACTGAAGCTTTCTTT,TRBJ1-1,.,.,TRBV7-2
CASSLQRTGGTEAFF,TGCGCCAGCAGCTTGCAGCGGACAGGGGGCACTGAAGCTTTCTTT,TRBJ1-1,.,TRBD1,TRBV5-1
CAWSVGGDTEAFF,TGTGCCTGGAGTGTCGGGGGGGACACTGAAGCTTTCTTT,TRBJ1-1,.,.,TRBV30
CAWTHKKIRNTIYF,TGTGCCTGGACTCACAAGAAAATCAGAAACACCATATATTTT,TRBJ1-3,.,.,TRBV30
CASSLQYSGANVLTF,TGTGCCAGTTCCCTTCAATACTCTGGGGCCAACGTCCTGACTTTC,TRBJ2-6,.,.,TRBV19
CASSQERRRGAGELFF,TGCGCCAGCAGCCAAGAAAGGAGGCGGGGGGCCGGGGAGCTGTTTTTT,TRBJ2-2,.,TRBD2,TRBV4-1
CASSQIEVPGYTF,TGTGCCAGCAGCCAAATCGAGGTGCCTGGCTACACCTTC,TRBJ1-2,.,.,TRBV5-4
CASNPGPDTGELFF,TGCGCCAGTAACCCCGGACCCGACACCGGGGAGCTGTTTTTT,TRBJ2-2,.,.,TRBV5-1
CASSYSIQSSTDTQYF,TGTGCCAGCAGTTACTCGATACAGTCTAGCACAGATACGCAGTATTTT,TRBJ2-3,.,.,TRBV6-5
CASSLRQGKANTEAFF,TGTGCCAGCAGCCTACGACAGGGGAAAGCGAACACTGAAGCTTTCTTT,TRBJ1-1,.,.,TRBV21-1
CASSYLEEAFF,TGTGCCAGCAGTTACCTTGAAGAAGCTTTCTTT,TRBJ1-1,.,.,TRBV6-5
CASSLTGGYGYTF,TGTGCCAGCAGCTTGACAGGGGGTTATGGCTACACCTTC,TRBJ1-2,.,TRBD1,TRBV7-9
CASSPRLTSRNEQYF,TGTGCCAGCAGCCCCCGGCTGACTAGCCGCAACGAGCAGTACTTC,TRBJ2-7,.,TRBD2,TRBV9
CASSPLAGGPADTQYF,TGTGCCAGCAGCCCCCTAGCGGGGGGGCCAGCAGATACGCAGTATTTT,TRBJ2-3,.,TRBD2,TRBV9
CASSQGRFRDGDQPQHF,TGTGCCAGCAGCCAAGGAAGATTCAGGGATGGGGATCAGCCCCAGCATTTT,TRBJ1-5,.,.,TRBV7-9
CASSDLDRVGAEAFF,TGTGCCAGCAGTGATTTAGACAGGGTGGGAGCTGAAGCTTTCTTT,TRBJ1-1,few,TRBD1,TRBV25-1
CASSFGGFTDTQYF,TGTGCCAGCAGCTTCGGGGGCTTCACAGATACGCAGTATTTT,TRBJ2-3,.,.,TRBV7-2
CASSSTGGVNYGYTF,TGTGCCAGCAGCTCGACAGGGGGAGTCAACTATGGCTACACCTTC,TRBJ1-2,once,TRBD1,TRBV9
CASSLSYDTRGGETQYF,TGCGCCAGCAGCTTGTCATACGACACGCGGGGAGGAGAGACCCAGTACTTC,TRBJ2-5,.,.,TRBV5-1
CASSRRTGGMETQYF,TGTGCCAGCAGCCGCAGGACAGGGGGCATGGAGACCCAGTACTTC,TRBJ2-5,.,TRBD1,TRBV7-7
CASSIGGSAPQHF,TGTGCCAGTAGTATAGGGGGTAGCGCGCCCCAGCATTTT,TRBJ1-5,.,.,TRBV19
CASSERDRAGANEKLFF,TGTGCCAGCAGTGAACGGGACCGGGCCGGGGCTAATGAAAAACTGTTTTTT,TRBJ1-4,.,.,TRBV25-1
CASSEGPLYGHTF,TGCGCCAGCAGTGAGGGCCCTCTCTATGGCCACACCTTC,TRBJ1-2,.,.,TRBV10-2
CASSIGGRDTEAFF,TGTGCCAGTAGTATAGGTGGGCGGGACACTGAAGCTTTCTTT,TRBJ1-1,.,.,TRBV19
CASSLGDTQYF,TGCGCCAGCAGCTTGGGAGATACGCAGTATTTT,TRBJ2-3,.,.,TRBV5-1
CASRAGTIFNEQFF,TGTGCCAGCAGAGCCGGGACTATATTTAATGAGCAGTTCTTC,TRBJ2-1,few,.,TRBV21-1
CASSEQSSGANVLTF,TGTGCCAGCAGTGAACAGAGCTCTGGGGCCAACGTCCTGACTTTC,TRBJ2-6,.,.,TRBV6-1
CASSLVRQGRETQYF,TGTGCCAGCAGCTTAGTCCGTCAGGGTCGCGAGACCCAGTACTTC,TRBJ2-5,.,.,TRBV13
CASSLDPPWLAGGLDNEQFF,TGTGCCAGCAGTTTAGACCCACCGTGGCTAGCGGGGGGGCTAGACAATGAGCAGTTCTTC,TRBJ2-1,.,TRBD2,TRBV28
CASSDGPSGNTIYF,TGTGCCAGCAGTGACGGTCCCTCTGGAAACACCATATATTTT,TRBJ1-3,once,.,TRBV2
CASSLSAPGETQYF,TGTGCCAGCAGCTTATCAGCTCCGGGGGAGACCCAGTACTTC,TRBJ2-5,.,.,TRBV5-6
CATSREDPKRAPGNTEAFF,TGTGCCACCAGCAGAGAGGACCCTAAACGGGCCCCCGGGAACACTGAAGCTTTCTTT,TRBJ1-1,.,.,TRBV15